The next 19 T cell receptor beta chains were all read from a single sample in a study of T cell changes during pregnancy in multiple sclerosis. Sequencing was performed with immunoSEQ multiplex PCR; in TCRdb, only in-frame clones are kept and a portion is missing. The sample lists 35,000 to 45,000 clones, around 90% occurring once. The sequenced sample was CD4+ T cells from peripheral blood mononuclear cells, obtained in the first trimester of pregnancy. Receptors originate from a female donor with multiple sclerosis, enrolled in a pregnancy study.

This chain uses TRBV19 with TRBJ2-7; 8 bases are a match to TRBD1. The ends lost 6 bases at V and 1 base at J; junction bases unmatched: 2. Germline V gene data show CDR1 as LNHDA and CDR2 as SQIVND (reference sequence). The CDR3 runs to 13 residues. CDR3 loop: CASSGQGSYEQYF. The CDR3 DNA is TGTGCCAGTAGCGGACAGGGATCCTACGAGCAGTACTTC.

The V call is TRBV29-1, the J call TRBJ2-5; TRBD2 might be the D (5 bases). The CDR3 covers 10 residues. Per germline, CDR1 SQVTM and CDR2 ANQGSEA. The V end was cut by 7 bases, the J end by 2 bases, with 5 bases between. The CDR3 DNA sequence: TGCAGCGCGGGACAAGAGACCCAGTACTTC. Protein sequence: CSAGQETQYF.

The CDR3: CASSLLPGSGSYNEQFF. The CDR3 bases are TGCGCCAGCAGCCTCCTTCCGGGATCCGGCTCCTACAATGAGCAGTTCTTC. The chain links TRBV5-1 to TRBJ2-1; a weak D match, TRBD2 (5 bases). The CDR3 spans 17 residues. Germline V CDR1 and CDR2: SGHRS, YFSETQ. V was cut by 4 bases and J by 0 bases, with 17 bases left in between.

The gene calls are TRBV5-1 and TRBJ2-1; TRBD2 agrees at 11 bases. The CDR3 spans 16 residues. V shed 1 base and J 5 bases; nucleotides not matched to a gene: 5. Germline V gives CDR1 SGHRS, CDR2 YFSETQ. CDR3 sequence (DNA): TGCGCCAGCAGCTTGACCCCACTAGCGGGAGACAATGAGCAGTTCTTC. Translated: CASSLTPLAGDNEQFF.

This rearrangement joins TRBV9 to TRBJ1-1, with 8 nucleotides matching TRBD1. The V and J ends lost 4 bases and 3 bases, in that order; junction bases with no gene match: 5. There are 14 residues in the CDR3. Germline loops: CDR1 SGDLS, CDR2 YYNGEE. For the CDR3, the DNA is TGTGCCAGCAGCTTCACAGGGGGGGACACTGAAGCTTTCTTT. It translates to CASSFTGGDTEAFF. Combining the CDR3 with reference TRBV9 and TRBJ1-1 gives the whole variable domain DSGVTQTPKHLITATGQRVTLRCSPRSGDLSVYWYQQSLDQGLQFLIQYYNGEERAKGNILERFSAQQFPDLHSELNLSSLELGDSALYFCASSFTGGDTEAFFGQGTRLTVV.

To note about this clone: Other DNA sequences in this specimen translate into the identical CDR3. This sequence joins TRBV7-9 and TRBJ2-7; the D gene is possibly TRBD1 (5 bases). CDR1 is SEHNR, CDR2 FQNEAQ, per germline (reference sequence). V lost 4 bases, J lost 4 bases, and 8 bases lay in between. This CDR3 has 12 amino acids. Here the CDR3 reads CASSSQGYEQYF. The CDR3 region has the DNA TGTGCCAGCAGCTCGCAGGGATACGAGCAGTACTTC.

The rearrangement links TRBV30 to TRBJ1-1; D is uncertain. The CDR3 length is 10 residues. The germline CDR1 and CDR2 sequences are GTSNPN and SVGIG (reference sequence). V lost 4 bases and J lost 5, with 5 bases in between. CDR3 amino acids: CAWTRTEAFF. The CDR3 bases are TGTGCCTGGACCAGGACTGAAGCTTTCTTT.

The genes are TRBV9 and TRBJ1-4; D is perhaps TRBD1 (5 bases). Germline V gene lookup returns CDR1 SGDLS and CDR2 YYNGEE. Trimming took 4 bases from V and 6 from J, leaving 16 bases between them. The CDR3 contains 15 residues. In DNA, the CDR3 is TGTGCCAGCAGCCGTGGTATGGGGGGTTATGAAAAACTGTTTTTT. Translation: CASSRGMGGYEKLFF.

The CDR3 is CASSQVGVTEAFF. In DNA, the CDR3 is TGCGCCAGCAGCCAGGTAGGGGTCACTGAAGCTTTCTTT. The chain employs TRBV4-1 and TRBJ1-1, with D maybe TRBD1 (5 bases). The CDR3 runs to 13 residues. Trimming took 3 bases from V and 4 from J, leaving 9 bases between them. Germline CDR1 MGHRA, CDR2 YSYEKL.

The rearrangement links TRBV19 to TRBJ2-7; the match to TRBD2 covers 8 bases. Germline CDR1 LNHDA, CDR2 SQIVND (reference sequence). V lost 3 bases and J lost 6; bases outside the gene matches: 1. CDR3 length equals 12 residues. The CDR3 region is CASSIRGGEQYF. In nucleotides, the CDR3 is TGTGCCAGTAGTATCCGGGGGGGCGAGCAGTACTTC.

This clone was seen ten or more times. This chain uses TRBV5-4 with TRBJ2-5; possible D gene TRBD1, 5 bases. Trimming left V 0 bases short and J 3 bases short, with 6 bases between. This CDR3 comprises 13 residues. The germline gives CDR1 SGHNT, CDR2 YYREEE (reference sequence). CDR3 sequence: CASSLDRKETQYF. CDR3 coding DNA: TGTGCCAGCAGCTTGGACAGGAAAGAGACCCAGTACTTC.

This sequence joins TRBV29-1 and TRBJ2-3, with D maybe TRBD1 (5 bases). CDR1 is SQVTM, CDR2 ANQGSEA, per germline. The CDR3 is 12 amino acids. V was pared by 6 bases and J by 6 bases, with 13 bases between. Here the CDR3 reads CSVTVLGDTQYF. The CDR3 bases are TGCAGCGTGACAGTCCTAGGCGATACGCAGTATTTT.

V and J are TRBV6-1 and TRBJ1-3; 9 positions match TRBD1. The junction had 8 bases not matched to a gene; V was cut back by 2 bases and J by 3 bases. This CDR3 spans 17 amino acids. CDR1 and CDR2 (germline): MNHNS, SASEGT. DNA for the CDR3: TGTGCCAGCAGTGAACTGGACAGGGGACTCGGTGGAAACACCATATATTTT. Amino acids: CASSELDRGLGGNTIYF.

V is TRBV6-1 and J is TRBJ1-1; TRBD1 aligns across 7 bases. V lost 3 bases to trimming and J lost 4 bases; unmatched junction nucleotides: 17. CDR3 length equals 18 residues. In germline, CDR1 is MNHNS, CDR2 SASEGT. This CDR3 reads CASSDTANRGVWVTEAFF. In nucleotides, the CDR3 is TGTGCCAGCAGTGATACAGCCAACAGGGGAGTTTGGGTCACTGAAGCTTTCTTT.

V usage is TRBV4-1 and J usage is TRBJ1-6; possible D gene TRBD1, 6 bases. The CDR3 covers 18 residues. V dropped 1 base and J dropped 14 bases, with 27 bases sitting between them. The germline gives CDR1 MGHRA, CDR2 YSYEKL. CDR3 DNA sequence: TGCGCCAGCAGCCAAGGGGAACAGGGAAGGGCTAATTGGGCGACCCTCCACTTT. Translated, it gives CASSQGEQGRANWATLHF.

J is TRBJ1-5 and V is TRBV28; the match to TRBD1 covers 9 bases. V dropped 6 bases and J dropped 8; count of bases not matched to a gene: 11. Germline V gene data show CDR1 as MDHEN and CDR2 as SYDVKM. The CDR3 has 15 amino acids. The CDR3 nucleotides are TGTGCCAGCAGCCGCGGACAGGGGACTTTGAAGCCCCAGCATTTT. It specifies CASSRGQGTLKPQHF.

The chain carries TRBV30 and TRBJ1-1; the match to TRBD1 covers 11 bases. The V and J ends lost 3 bases and 0 bases, in that order; junction bases with no gene match: 9. CDR3 size: 17 residues. Germline CDR1 GTSNPN, CDR2 SVGIG (reference sequence). This CDR3 reads CAWRTRDRGFLNTEAFF. The CDR3 bases are TGTGCCTGGAGGACCCGGGACAGGGGGTTTTTGAACACTGAAGCTTTCTTT.

The chain combines TRBV11-2 with TRBJ2-7; 9 bases are shared with TRBD2. Germline CDR1 SGHAT, CDR2 FQNNGV. There are 16 residues in the CDR3. With 5 bases clipped from V and 6 bases from J, the junction kept 14 bases outside the gene matches. The CDR3 reads CASSPVNSGSHREQYF. CDR3 in DNA: TGTGCCAGCAGCCCCGTCAATAGCGGGAGTCACCGCGAGCAGTACTTC.

This rearrangement joins TRBV7-6 to TRBJ2-3; TRBD2 might be the D (5 bases). There are 15 residues in the CDR3. Per germline, CDR1 SGHVS and CDR2 FNYEAQ. Trimming pared 3 bases from V and 0 bases from J, leaving 10 bases between. CDR3 in amino acids: CASSFGGASTDTQYF. The CDR3 nucleotides read TGTGCCAGCAGCTTTGGAGGTGCTAGCACAGATACGCAGTATTTT.